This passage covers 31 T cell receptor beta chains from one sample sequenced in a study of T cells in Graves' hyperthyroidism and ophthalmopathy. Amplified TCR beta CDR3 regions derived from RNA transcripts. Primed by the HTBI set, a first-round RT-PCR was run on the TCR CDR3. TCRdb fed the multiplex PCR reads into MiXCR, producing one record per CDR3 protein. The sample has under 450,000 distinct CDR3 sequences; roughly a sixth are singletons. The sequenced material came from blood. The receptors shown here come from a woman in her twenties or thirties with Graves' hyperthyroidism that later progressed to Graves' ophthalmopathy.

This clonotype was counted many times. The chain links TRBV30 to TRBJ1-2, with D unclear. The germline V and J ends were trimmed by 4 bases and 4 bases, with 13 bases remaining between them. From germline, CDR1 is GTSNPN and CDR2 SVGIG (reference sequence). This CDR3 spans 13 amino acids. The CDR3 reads CAWTRTDIYGYTF. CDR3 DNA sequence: TGTGCCTGGACTCGGACGGATATCTATGGCTACACCTTC.

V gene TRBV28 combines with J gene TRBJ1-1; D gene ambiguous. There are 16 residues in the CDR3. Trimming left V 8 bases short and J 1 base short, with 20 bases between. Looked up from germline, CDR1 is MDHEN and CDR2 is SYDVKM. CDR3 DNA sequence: TGTGCCAGCTTCCCCGGATTAGGTAGTGGGAACACTGAAGCTTTCTTT. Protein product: CASFPGLGSGNTEAFF.

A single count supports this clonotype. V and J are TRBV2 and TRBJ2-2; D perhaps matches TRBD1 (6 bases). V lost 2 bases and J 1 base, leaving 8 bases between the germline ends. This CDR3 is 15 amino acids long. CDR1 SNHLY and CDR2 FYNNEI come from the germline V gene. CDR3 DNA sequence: TGTGCCAGCAGTGAAAACAGGGAGAACACCGGGGAGCTGTTTTTT. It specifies CASSENRENTGELFF.

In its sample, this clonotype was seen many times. The CDR3 DNA follows: TGTGCCAGCAAAAAGCGGGAAGCCTACAATGAGCAGTTCTTC. It encodes CASKKREAYNEQFF. The chain combines TRBV2 with TRBJ2-1, with 7 bases that match TRBD2. The CDR3 loop spans 14 amino acids. The germline gives CDR1 SNHLY, CDR2 FYNNEI. The trim removed 7 bases at V and 2 bases at J, leaving 5 bases unmatched.

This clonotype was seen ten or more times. CDR3 residues: CASSQDHAGHDYEQYF. CDR3 DNA sequence: TGTGCCAGCAGCCAAGATCATGCGGGACACGACTACGAGCAGTACTTC. V is TRBV3-1 and J is TRBJ2-7; D may match TRBD1 or TRBD2 (6 bases each). The CDR3 runs 16 residues. CDR1 and CDR2 (germline): LGHDT, YNNKEL (reference sequence). Trimming took 0 bases from V and 3 from J, leaving 15 bases between them.

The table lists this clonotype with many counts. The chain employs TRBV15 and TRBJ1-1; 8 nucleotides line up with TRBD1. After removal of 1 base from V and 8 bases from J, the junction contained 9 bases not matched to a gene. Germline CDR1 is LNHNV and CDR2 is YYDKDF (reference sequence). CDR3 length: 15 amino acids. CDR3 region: CATSRGTDRGWEAFF. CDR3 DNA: TGTGCCACCAGCAGAGGAACCGACAGGGGCTGGGAAGCTTTCTTT.

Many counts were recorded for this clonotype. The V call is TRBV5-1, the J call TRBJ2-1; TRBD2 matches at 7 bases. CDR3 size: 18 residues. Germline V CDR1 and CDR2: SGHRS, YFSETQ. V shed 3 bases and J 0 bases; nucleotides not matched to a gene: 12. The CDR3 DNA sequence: TGCGCCAGCAGCTGGCGTTCCAGTGGGGACTACTCCTACAATGAGCAGTTCTTC. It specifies CASSWRSSGDYSYNEQFF.

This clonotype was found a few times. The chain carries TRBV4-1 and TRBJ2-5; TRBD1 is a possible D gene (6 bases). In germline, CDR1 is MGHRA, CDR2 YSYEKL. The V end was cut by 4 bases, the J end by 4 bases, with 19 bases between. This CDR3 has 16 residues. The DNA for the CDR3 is TGCGCCAGCAGCCCCCCCGTATTGGACAGACGAGAGACCCAGTACTTC. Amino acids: CASSPPVLDRRETQYF.

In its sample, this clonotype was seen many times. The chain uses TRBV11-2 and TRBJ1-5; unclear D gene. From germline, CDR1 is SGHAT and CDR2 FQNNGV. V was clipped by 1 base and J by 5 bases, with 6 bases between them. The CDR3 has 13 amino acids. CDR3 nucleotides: TGTGCCAGCAGCTTAGGGTCCCATCAGCCCCAGCATTTT. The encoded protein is CASSLGSHQPQHF. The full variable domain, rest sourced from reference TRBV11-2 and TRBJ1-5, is EAGVAQSPRYKIIEKRQSVAFWCNPISGHATLYWYQQILGQGPKLLIQFQNNGVVDDSQLPKDRFSAERLKGVDSTLKIQPAKLEDSAVYLCASSLGSHQPQHFGDGTRLSIL.

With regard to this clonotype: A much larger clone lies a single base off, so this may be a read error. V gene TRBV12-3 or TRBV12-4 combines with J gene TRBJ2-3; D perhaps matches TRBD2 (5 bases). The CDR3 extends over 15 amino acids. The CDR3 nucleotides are TGTGCCAGCAGACCGCGGCTATCTAGCACAGATACGCGGTATTTT. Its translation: CASRPRLSSTDTRYF.

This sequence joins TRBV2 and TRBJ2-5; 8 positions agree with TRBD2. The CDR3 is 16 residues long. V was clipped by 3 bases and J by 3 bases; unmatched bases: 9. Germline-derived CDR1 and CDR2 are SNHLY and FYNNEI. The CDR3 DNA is TGTGCCAGCAGTGATGAAGCGGGAGCAATAGAAGAGACCCAGTACTTC. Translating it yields CASSDEAGAIEETQYF.

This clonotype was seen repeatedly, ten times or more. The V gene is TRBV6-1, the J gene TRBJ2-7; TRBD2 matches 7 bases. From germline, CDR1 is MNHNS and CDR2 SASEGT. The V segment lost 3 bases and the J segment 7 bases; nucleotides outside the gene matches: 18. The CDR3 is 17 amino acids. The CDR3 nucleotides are TGTGCCAGCAGTGACTCCGGGACCCCGGGTGGGGGGGATGAGCAGTACTTC. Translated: CASSDSGTPGGGDEQYF.

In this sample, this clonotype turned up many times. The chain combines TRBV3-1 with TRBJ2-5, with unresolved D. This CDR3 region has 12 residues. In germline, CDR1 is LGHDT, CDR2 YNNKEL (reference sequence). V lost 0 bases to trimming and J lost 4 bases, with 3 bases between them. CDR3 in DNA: TGTGCCAGCAGCCAAGATAGAGAGACCCAGTACTTC. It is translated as CASSQDRETQYF.

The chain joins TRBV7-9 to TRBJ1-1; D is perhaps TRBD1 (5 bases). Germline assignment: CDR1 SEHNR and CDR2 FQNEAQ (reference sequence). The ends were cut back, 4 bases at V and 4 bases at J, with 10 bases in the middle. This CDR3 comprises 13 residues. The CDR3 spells CASSYGTVTEAFF. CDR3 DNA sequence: TGTGCCAGCAGCTACGGGACTGTCACTGAAGCTTTCTTT.

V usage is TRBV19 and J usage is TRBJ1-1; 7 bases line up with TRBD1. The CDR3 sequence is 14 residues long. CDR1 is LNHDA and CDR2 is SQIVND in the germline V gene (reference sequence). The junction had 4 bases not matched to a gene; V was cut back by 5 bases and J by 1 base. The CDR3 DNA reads TGTGCCAGTAGTTCGGGACAGTCGAACACTGAAGCTTTCTTT. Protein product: CASSSGQSNTEAFF.

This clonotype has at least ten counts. The CDR3, as DNA: TGTGCCAGCAGTCCCGGGACAGAATCGATCTATGGCTACACCTTC. Translation gives CASSPGTESIYGYTF. The chain is built from TRBV27 and TRBJ1-2; 7 bases are a match to TRBD1. With V trimmed by 5 bases and J by 4 bases, 10 bases remained unmatched. The CDR3 totals 15 residues. Per the germline V gene, CDR1 is MNHEY and CDR2 is SMNVEV (reference sequence).

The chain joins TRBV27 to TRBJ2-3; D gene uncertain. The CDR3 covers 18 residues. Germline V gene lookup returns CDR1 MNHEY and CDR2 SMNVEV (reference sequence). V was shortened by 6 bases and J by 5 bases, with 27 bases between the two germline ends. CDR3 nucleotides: TGTGCCAGCAGCCCTCGCTCTTGGAAGTCTCCTACTGTAGATACGCAGTATTTT. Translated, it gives CASSPRSWKSPTVDTQYF.

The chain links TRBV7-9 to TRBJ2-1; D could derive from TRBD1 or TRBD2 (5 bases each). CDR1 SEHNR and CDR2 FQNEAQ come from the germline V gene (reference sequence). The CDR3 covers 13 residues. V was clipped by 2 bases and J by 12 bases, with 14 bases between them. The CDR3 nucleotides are TGTGCCAGCAGCTTATTCGACGGGGCAGGGCAGTTCTTC. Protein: CASSLFDGAGQFF.

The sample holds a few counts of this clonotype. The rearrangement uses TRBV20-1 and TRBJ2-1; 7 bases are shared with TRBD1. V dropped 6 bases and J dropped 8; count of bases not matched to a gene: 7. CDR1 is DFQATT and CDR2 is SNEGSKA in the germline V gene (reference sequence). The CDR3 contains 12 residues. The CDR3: CSARDSSHEQFF. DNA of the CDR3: TGCAGTGCCAGGGACAGTTCCCATGAGCAGTTCTTC.

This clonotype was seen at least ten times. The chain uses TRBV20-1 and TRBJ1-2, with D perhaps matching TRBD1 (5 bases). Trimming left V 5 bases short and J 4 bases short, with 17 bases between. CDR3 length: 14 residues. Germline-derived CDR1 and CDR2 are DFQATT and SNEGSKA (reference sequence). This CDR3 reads CSALSTGQGYGYTF. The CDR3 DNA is TGCAGTGCTCTTTCTACCGGCCAGGGCTATGGCTACACCTTC.

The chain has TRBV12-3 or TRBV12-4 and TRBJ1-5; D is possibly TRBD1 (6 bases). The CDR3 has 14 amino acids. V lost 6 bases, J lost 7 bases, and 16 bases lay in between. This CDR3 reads CASSSDGGAQPQHF. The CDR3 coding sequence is TGTGCCAGCAGCTCCGACGGGGGCGCACAGCCCCAGCATTTT.

Here the CDR3 reads CSESRLPHQETQYF. The CDR3 bases are TGCAGTGAAAGTAGACTCCCCCACCAAGAGACCCAGTACTTC. The J gene is TRBJ2-5, the V gene TRBV20-1; D not resolved. The V gene's germline CDR1 is DFQATT and CDR2 SNEGSKA (reference sequence). Between the trimmed V and J ends, which lost 7 bases and 0 bases, there was a span of 15 bases. The CDR3 is 14 amino acids.

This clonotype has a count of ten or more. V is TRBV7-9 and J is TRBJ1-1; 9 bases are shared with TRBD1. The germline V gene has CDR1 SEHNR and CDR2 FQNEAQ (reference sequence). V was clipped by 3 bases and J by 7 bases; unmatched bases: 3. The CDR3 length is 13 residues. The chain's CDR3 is CASSFADRGEAFF. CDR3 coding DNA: TGTGCCAGCAGCTTTGCGGACAGGGGTGAAGCTTTCTTT.

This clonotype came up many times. CDR3 loop: CASSTGQGARWSEQYF. Written as DNA, the CDR3 is TGCGCCAGCAGTACCGGGCAGGGGGCCAGGTGGAGCGAGCAGTACTTC. The J gene is TRBJ2-7, the V gene TRBV10-2; 8 bases agree with TRBD1. The CDR3 spans 16 residues. The germline V gene has CDR1 WSHSY and CDR2 SAAADI. The trim removed 5 bases at V and 6 bases at J, leaving 15 bases unmatched.

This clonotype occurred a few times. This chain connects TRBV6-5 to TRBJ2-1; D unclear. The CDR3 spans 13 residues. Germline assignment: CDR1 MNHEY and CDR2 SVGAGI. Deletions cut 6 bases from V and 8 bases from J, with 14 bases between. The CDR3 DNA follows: TGTGCCAGCAGCTTAGGGCCGTCCGATGAGCAGTTCTTC. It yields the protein CASSLGPSDEQFF.

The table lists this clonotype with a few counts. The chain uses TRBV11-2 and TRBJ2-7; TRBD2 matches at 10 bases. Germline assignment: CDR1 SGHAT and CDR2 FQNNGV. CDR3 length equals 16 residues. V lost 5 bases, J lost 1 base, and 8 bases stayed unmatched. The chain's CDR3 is CASSPAPSGGSYEQYF. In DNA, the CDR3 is TGTGCCAGCAGCCCTGCTCCTAGCGGGGGTTCCTACGAGCAGTACTTC.

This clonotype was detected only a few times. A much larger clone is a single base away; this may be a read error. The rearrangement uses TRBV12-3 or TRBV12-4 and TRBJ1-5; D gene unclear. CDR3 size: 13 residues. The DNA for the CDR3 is TGTGCCTGCAGTTTTGGTGACGGTCAGCCCCAGCATTTT. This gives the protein CACSFGDGQPQHF.

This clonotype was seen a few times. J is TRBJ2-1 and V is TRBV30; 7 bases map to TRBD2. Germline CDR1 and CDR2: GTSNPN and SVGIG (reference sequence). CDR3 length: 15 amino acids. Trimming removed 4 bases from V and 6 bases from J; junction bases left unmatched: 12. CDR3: CAWMGTGGLFNEQFF. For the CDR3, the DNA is TGTGCCTGGATGGGGACGGGGGGACTATTCAATGAGCAGTTCTTC. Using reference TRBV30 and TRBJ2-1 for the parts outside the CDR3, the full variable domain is SQTIHQWPATLVQPVGSPLSLECTVEGTSNPNLYWYRQAAGRGLQLLFYSVGIGQISSEVPQNLSASRPQDRQFILSSKKLLLSDSGFYLCAWMGTGGLFNEQFFGPGTRLTVL.

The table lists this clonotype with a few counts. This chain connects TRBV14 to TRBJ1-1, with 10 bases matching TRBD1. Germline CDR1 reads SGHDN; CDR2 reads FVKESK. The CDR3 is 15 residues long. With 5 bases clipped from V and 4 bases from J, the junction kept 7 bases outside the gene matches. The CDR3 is CASSIYGTGVTEAFF. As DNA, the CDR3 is TGTGCCAGCAGCATATACGGGACAGGGGTCACTGAAGCTTTCTTT.

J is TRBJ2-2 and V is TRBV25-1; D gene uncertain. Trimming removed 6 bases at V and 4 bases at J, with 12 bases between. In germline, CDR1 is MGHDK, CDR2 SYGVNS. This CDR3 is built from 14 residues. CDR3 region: CASSQGFFTGELFF. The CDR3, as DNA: TGTGCCAGCAGCCAAGGGTTTTTCACCGGGGAGCTGTTTTTT.

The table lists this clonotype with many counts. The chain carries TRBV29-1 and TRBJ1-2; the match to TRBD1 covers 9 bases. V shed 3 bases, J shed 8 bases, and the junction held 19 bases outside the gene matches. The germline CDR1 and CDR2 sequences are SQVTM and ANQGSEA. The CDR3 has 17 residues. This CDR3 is CSVEGMRAPGQGGGYTF. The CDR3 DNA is TGCAGCGTTGAGGGAATGAGGGCGCCGGGACAGGGAGGCGGCTACACCTTC. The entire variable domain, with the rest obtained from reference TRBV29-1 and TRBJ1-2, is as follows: SAVISQKPSRDICQRGTSLTIQCQVDSQVTMMFWYRQQPGQSLTLIATANQGSEATYESGFVIDKFPISRPNLTFSTLTVSNMSPEDSSIYLCSVEGMRAPGQGGGYTFGSGTRLTVV.